The T cell receptor beta chain under discussion was sequenced for a study of blood T cell repertoires in COVID-19. Whole-study context: Whether acute or convalescent, the COVID-19 samples came from the United States, Italy and Spain.

CDR3 length equals 12 residues. V was trimmed by 6 bases and J by 6 bases, leaving 11 bases between them. The germline V gene has CDR1 SQVTM and CDR2 ANQGSEA. The repertoire was sequenced with immunoSEQ multiplex PCR; TCRdb's copy has only in-frame clones and lacks some. The sample lists more than 85,000 clones, roughly 85% seen once, with more than 4.5% in the top ten. The receptor comes from a man in his sixties or seventies with acute or convalescent COVID-19. The specimen was peripheral blood. The rearrangement uses TRBV29-1 and TRBJ2-2; tentative D call: TRBD1 (5 bases). In DNA form, the CDR3 reads TGCAGCGTCAGAATGGGGCCCGGGGAGCTGTTTTTT. Translation: CSVRMGPGELFF.